Only a few counts were recorded for the clone carrying this TCR beta chain. The data were taken from a study of blood T cell repertoires in COVID-19. As for the study in general: Researchers got acute and convalescent COVID-19 samples from the United States, Italy and Spain.

Clones were read by immunoSEQ multiplex PCR, and TCRdb kept only the in-frame ones, dropping some. The repertoire holds about 200,000 clones, with around 87% as singletons. Trimming removed 4 bases from V and 6 bases from J, with 13 bases in between. The V gene's germline CDR1 is SGHAT and CDR2 FQDESV (reference sequence). This CDR3 has 14 residues. The sequence derives from a woman aged 25 to 39 who had recovered from COVID-19. The sequencing input was PBMCs or T cells enriched from blood (not recorded which). The chain couples TRBV11-1 to TRBJ1-5, with D hard to call. CDR3 loop: CASSSTGSRQPQHF. The CDR3 DNA follows: TGTGCCAGCAGCTCCACCGGTTCTCGTCAGCCCCAGCATTTT.